This T cell receptor beta chain is drawn from a study of cytomegalovirus exposure and HLA in healthy donors. The study ran its PCR with 60 Vbeta and 13 Jbeta primers. The table came from immunoSEQ multiplex PCR; TCRdb's copy has only in-frame clones and leaves some out. This table has some 130,000 clones, roughly three quarters appearing once. This CDR3 is 15 amino acids long. Germline V gene data show CDR1 as WSHSY and CDR2 as SAAADI. Between the trimmed V and J ends, which lost 6 bases and 5 bases, there was a span of 20 bases. The receptor was derived from a man aged 25-45 years in good health and CMV-seronegative. The sample comprised PBMCs. The chain recombines TRBV10-2 with TRBJ2-7; a possible D gene is TRBD1 (6 bases). CDR3 nucleotide sequence: TGCGCCAGCAGAGCTATGGGGGCACGGTGGAACGAGCAGTACTTC. Translation gives CASRAMGARWNEQYF.